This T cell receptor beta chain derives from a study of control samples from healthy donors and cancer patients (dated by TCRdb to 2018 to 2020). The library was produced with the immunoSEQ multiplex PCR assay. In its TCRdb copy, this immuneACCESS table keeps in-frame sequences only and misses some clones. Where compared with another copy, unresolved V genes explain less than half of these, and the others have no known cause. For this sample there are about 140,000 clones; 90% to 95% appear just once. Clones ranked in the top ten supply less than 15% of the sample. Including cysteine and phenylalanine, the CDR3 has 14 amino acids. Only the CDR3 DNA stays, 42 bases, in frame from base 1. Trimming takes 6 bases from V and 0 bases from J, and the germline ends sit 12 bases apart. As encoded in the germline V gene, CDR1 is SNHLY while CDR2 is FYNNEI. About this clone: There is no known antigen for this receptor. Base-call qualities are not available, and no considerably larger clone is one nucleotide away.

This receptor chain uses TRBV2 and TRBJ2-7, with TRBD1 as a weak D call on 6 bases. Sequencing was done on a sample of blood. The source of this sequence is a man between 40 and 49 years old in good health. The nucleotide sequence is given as TGTGCCAGCAGACAAGGACAGAGCTCCTACGAGCAGTACTTC. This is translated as CASRQGQSSYEQYF.